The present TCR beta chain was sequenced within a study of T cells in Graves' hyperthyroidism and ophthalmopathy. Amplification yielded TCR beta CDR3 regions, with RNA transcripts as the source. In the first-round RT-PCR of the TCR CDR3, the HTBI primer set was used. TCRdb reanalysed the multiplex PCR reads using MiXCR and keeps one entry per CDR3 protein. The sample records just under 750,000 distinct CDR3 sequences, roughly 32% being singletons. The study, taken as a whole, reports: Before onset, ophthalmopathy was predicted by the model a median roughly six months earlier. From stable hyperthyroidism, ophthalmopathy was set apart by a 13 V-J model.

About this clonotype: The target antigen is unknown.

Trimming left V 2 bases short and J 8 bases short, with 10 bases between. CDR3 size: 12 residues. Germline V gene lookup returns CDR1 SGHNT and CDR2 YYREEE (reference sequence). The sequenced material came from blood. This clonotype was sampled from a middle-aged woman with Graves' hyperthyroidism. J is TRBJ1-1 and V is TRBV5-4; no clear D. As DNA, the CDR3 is TGTGCCAGCAGCTTTCGGTTCAGGGAAGCTTTCTTT. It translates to CASSFRFREAFF. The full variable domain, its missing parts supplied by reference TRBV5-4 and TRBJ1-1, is ETGVTQSPTHLIKTRGQQVTLRCSSQSGHNTVSWYQQALGQGPQFIFQYYREEENGRGNFPPRFSGLQFPNYSSELNVNALELDDSALYLCASSFRFREAFFGQGTRLTVV.